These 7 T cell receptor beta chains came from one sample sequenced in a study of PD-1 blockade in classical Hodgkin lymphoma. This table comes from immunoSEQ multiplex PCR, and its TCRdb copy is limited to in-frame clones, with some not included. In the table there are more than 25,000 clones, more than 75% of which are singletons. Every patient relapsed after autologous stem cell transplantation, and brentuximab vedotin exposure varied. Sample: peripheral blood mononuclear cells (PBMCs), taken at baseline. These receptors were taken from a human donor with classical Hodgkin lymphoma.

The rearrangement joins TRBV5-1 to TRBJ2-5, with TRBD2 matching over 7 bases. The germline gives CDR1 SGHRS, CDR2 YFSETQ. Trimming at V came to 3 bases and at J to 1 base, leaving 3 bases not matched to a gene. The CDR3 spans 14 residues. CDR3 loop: CASSSAGVQETQYF. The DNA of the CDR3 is TGCGCCAGCAGCTCGGCGGGGGTCCAAGAGACCCAGTACTTC.

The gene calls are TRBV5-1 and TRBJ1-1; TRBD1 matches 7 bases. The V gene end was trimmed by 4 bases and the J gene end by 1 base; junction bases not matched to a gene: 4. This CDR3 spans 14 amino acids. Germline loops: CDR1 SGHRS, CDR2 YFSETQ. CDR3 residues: CASSPGQPNTEAFF. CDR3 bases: TGCGCCAGCAGCCCGGGACAGCCGAACACTGAAGCTTTCTTT.

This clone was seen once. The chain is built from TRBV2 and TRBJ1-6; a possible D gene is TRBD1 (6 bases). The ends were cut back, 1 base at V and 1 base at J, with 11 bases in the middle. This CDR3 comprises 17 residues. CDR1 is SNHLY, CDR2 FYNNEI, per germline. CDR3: CASSEVQGGSYNSPLHF. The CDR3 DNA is TGTGCCAGCAGTGAAGTACAGGGAGGGTCCTATAATTCACCCCTCCACTTT.

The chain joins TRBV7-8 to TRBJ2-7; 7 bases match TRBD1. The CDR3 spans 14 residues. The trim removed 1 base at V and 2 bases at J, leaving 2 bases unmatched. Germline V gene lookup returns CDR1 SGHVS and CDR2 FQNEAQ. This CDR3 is CASSLDRGAYEQYF. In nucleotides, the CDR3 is TGTGCCAGCAGCTTAGACAGGGGAGCCTACGAGCAGTACTTC. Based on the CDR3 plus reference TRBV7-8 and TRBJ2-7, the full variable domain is GAGVSQSPRYKVAKRGQDVALRCDPISGHVSLFWYQQALGQGPEFLTYFQNEAQLDKSGLPSDRFFAERPEGSVSTLKIQRTQQEDSAVYLCASSLDRGAYEQYFGPGTRLTVT.

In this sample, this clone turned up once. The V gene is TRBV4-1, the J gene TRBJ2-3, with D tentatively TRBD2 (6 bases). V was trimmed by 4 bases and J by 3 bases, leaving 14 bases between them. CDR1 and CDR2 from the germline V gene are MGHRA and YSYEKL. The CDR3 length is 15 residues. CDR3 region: CASSPQEGPTDTQYF. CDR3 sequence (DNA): TGCGCCAGCAGCCCGCAGGAGGGGCCTACAGATACGCAGTATTTT.

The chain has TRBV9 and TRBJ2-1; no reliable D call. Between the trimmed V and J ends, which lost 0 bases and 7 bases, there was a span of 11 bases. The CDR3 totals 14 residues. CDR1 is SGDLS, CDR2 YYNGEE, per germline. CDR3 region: CASSVGGGTNEQFF. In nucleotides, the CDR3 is TGTGCCAGCAGCGTAGGGGGTGGTACGAATGAGCAGTTCTTC.

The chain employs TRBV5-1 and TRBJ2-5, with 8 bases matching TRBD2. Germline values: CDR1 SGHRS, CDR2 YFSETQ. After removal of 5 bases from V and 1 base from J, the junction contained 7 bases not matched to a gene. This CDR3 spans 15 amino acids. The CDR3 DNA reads TGCGCCAGCAGAGGCGGGGGGCCCGTCCAAGAGACCCAGTACTTC. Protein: CASRGGGPVQETQYF.